This TCR beta chain was captured by sequencing in a study of regulatory T cells in long-lasting Graves disease. This clonotype was recorded only once. With a much larger clone just one base away, this may be a read error. Germline V gene data show CDR1 as DFQATT and CDR2 as SNEGSKA (reference sequence). The CDR3 has 14 amino acids. Trimming took 8 bases from V and 0 from J, leaving 17 bases between them. Building of the TCR beta libraries involved iRepertoire HTBI primers and Arm-PCR of CDR3 regions. TCRdb reprocessed the multiplex PCR reads via MiXCR and lists one record per CDR3 protein. The table includes about 420,000 distinct CDR3 sequences, less than 20% detected once. The time point here: newly diagnosed GD, antithyroid drugs for less than 3 months. With RNA extracted from PBMCs as input, the TCR library was made. The diagnosis of Graves' disease used American Thyroid Association guidelines. This sample was also put to use in a study of T cells in Graves' hyperthyroidism and ophthalmopathy.

The starting material was peripheral blood mononuclear cells (PBMCs), obtained at new diagnosis, from a patient treated with antithyroid drugs. The gene calls are TRBV20-1 and TRBJ2-7; the D gene is possibly TRBD2 (5 bases). The source is a woman under 30 with Graves disease. CDR3 coding DNA: TGCAGTACTGTAGCGCCGCTAAGCTCCTACGAGCAGTACTTC. Protein sequence: CSTVAPLSSYEQYF.